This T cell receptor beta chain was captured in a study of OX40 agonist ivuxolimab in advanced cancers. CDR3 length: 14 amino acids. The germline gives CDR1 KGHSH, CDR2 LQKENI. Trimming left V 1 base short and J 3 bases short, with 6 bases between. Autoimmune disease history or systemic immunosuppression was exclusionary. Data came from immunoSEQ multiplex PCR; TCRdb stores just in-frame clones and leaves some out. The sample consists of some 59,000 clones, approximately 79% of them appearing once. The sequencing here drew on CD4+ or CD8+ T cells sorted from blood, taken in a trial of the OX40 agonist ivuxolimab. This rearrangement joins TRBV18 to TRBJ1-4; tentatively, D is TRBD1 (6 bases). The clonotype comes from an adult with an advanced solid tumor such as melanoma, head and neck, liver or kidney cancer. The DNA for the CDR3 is TGTGCCAGCTCACCACAGGGGGCTAATGAAAAACTGTTTTTT. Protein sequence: CASSPQGANEKLFF.